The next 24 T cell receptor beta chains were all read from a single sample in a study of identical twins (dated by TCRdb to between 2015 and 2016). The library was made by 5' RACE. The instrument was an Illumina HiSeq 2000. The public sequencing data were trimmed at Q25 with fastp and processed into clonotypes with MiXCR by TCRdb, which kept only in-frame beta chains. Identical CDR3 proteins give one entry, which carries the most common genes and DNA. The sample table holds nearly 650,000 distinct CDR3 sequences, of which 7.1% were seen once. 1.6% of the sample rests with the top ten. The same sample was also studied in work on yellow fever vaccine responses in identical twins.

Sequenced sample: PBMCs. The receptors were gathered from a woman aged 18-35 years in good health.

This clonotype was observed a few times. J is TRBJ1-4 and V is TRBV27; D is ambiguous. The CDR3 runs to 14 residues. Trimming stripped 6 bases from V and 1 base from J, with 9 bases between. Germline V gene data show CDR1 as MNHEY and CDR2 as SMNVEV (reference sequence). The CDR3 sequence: CASSPAQTNEKLFF. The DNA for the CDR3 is TGTGCCAGCAGCCCCGCACAAACTAATGAAAAACTGTTTTTT. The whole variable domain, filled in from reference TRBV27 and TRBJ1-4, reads EAQVTQNPRYLITVTGKKLTVTCSQNMNHEYMSWYRQDPGLGLRQIYYSMNVEVTDKGDVPEGYKVSRKEKRNFPLILESPSPNQTSLYFCASSPAQTNEKLFFGSGTQLSVL.

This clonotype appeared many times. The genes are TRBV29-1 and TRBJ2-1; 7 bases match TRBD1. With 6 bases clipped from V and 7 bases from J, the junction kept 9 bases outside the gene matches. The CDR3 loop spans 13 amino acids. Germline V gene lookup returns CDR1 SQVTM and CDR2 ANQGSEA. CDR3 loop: CSVDPTGANEQFF. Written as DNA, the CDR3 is TGCAGCGTGGACCCTACAGGGGCGAATGAGCAGTTCTTC.

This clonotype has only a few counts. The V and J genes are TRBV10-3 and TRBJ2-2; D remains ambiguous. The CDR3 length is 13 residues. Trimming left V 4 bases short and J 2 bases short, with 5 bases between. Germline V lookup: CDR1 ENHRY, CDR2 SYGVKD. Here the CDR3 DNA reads TGTGCCATCAGTGTCTCCAACACCGGGGAGCTGTTTTTT. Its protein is CAISVSNTGELFF.

The CDR3 DNA reads as TGCGCCAGCAGTGAGCGGGGGCGGGTGAGCGATGAGCAGTTCTTC. It specifies CASSERGRVSDEQFF. The rearrangement uses TRBV10-2 and TRBJ2-1; D possibly uses TRBD1 or TRBD2 (6 bases each). Germline loops: CDR1 WSHSY, CDR2 SAAADI. This CDR3 is 15 amino acids long. V lost 2 bases, J lost 8 bases, and 16 bases lay in between.

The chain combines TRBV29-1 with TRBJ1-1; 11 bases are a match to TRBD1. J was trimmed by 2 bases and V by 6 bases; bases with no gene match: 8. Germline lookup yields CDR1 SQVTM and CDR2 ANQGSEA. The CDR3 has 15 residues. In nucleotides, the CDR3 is TGCAGCGTATTGGCCGGGACAGGGGGAAACACTGAAGCTTTCTTT. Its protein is CSVLAGTGGNTEAFF.

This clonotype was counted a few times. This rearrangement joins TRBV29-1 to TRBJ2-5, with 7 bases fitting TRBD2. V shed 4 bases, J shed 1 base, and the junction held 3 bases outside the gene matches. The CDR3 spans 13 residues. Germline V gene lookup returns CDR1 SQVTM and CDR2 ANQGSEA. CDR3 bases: TGCAGCGTTGTGTGGGGGGGCCAAGAGACCCAGTACTTC. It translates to CSVVWGGQETQYF.

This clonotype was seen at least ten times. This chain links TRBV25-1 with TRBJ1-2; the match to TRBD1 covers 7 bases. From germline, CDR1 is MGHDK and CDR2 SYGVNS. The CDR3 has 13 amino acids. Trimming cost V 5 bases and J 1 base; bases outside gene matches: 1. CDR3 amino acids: CASSHRGNYGYTF. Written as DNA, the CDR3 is TGTGCCAGCAGTCACAGGGGTAACTATGGCTACACCTTC.

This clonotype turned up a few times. CDR3 loop: CSARAPDSLYNEQFF. Written as DNA, the CDR3 is TGCAGTGCTAGAGCCCCGGACAGCCTCTACAATGAGCAGTTCTTC. V and J are TRBV20-1 and TRBJ2-1, with D perhaps matching TRBD1 (6 bases). CDR1 is DFQATT, CDR2 SNEGSKA, per germline (reference sequence). The CDR3 consists of 15 residues. Deletions cut 1 base from V and 3 bases from J, with 13 bases between.

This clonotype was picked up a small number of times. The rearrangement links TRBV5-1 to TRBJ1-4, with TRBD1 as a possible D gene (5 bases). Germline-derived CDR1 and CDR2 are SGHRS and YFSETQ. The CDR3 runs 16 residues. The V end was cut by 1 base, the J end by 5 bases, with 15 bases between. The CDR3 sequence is CASSLHRSGANEKLFF. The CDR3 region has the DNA TGCGCCAGCAGCTTGCACAGGTCCGGCGCGAATGAAAAACTGTTTTTT.

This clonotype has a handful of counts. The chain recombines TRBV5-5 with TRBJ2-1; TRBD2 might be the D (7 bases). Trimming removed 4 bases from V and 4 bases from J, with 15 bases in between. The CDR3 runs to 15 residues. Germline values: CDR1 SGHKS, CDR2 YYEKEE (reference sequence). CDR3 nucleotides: TGTGCCAGCAGCGGGGGGGCTAGCGGATACAATGAGCAGTTCTTC. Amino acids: CASSGGASGYNEQFF.

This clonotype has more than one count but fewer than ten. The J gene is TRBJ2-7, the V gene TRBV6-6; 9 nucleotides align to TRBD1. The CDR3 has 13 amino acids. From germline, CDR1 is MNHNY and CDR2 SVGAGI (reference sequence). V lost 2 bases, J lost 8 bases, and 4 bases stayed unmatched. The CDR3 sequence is CASSYPGTGKQYV. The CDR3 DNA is TGTGCCAGCAGTTACCCTGGGACAGGGAAGCAGTACGTC.

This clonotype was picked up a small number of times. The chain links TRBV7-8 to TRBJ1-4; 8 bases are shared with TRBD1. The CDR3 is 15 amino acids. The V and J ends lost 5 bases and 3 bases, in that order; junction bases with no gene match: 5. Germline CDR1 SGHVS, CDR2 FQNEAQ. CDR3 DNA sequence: TGTGCCAGCAGCGCGCAGGGGGCAGCTAATGAAAAACTGTTTTTT. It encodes CASSAQGAANEKLFF.

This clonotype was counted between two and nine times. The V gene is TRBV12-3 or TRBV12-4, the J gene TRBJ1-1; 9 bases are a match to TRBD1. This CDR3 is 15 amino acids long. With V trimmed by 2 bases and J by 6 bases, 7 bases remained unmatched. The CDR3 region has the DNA TGTGCCAGCAGTTTAAGTTCGGGACAGGGCTCTGAAGCTTTCTTT. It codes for CASSLSSGQGSEAFF.

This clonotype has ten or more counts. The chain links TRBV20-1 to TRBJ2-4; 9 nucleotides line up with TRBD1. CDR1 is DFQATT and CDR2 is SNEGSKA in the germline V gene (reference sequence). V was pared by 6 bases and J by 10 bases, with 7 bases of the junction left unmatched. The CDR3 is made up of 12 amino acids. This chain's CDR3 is CSATQGQGIQYF. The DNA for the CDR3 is TGCAGTGCGACCCAGGGACAGGGTATTCAGTACTTC.

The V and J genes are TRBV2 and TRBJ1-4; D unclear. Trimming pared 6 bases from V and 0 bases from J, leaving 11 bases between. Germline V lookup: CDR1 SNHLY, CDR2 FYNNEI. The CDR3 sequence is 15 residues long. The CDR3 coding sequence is TGTGCCAGCAGAGTGGCGGGTACAACTAATGAAAAACTGTTTTTT. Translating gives CASRVAGTTNEKLFF.

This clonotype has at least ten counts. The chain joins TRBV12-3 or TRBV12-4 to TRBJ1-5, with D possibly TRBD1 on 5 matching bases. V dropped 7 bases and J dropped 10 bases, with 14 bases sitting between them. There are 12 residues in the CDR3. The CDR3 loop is CASTAGAAPQHF. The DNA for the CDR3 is TGTGCCAGCACCGCTGGGGCGGCCCCCCAGCATTTT.

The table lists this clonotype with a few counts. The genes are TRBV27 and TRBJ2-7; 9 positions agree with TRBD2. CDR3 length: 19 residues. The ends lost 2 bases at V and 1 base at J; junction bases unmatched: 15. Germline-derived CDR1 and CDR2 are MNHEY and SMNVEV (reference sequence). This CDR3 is CASSLAFRVGLAPSYEQYF. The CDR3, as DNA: TGTGCCAGCAGTTTAGCCTTCCGGGTGGGACTAGCTCCTTCCTACGAGCAGTACTTC.

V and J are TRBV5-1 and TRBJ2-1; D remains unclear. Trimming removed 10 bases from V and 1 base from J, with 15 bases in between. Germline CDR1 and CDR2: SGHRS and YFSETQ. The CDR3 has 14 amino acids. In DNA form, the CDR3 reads TGCGCCTGCTCAAGGGTTGAGTCCTACAATGAGCAGTTCTTC. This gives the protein CACSRVESYNEQFF.

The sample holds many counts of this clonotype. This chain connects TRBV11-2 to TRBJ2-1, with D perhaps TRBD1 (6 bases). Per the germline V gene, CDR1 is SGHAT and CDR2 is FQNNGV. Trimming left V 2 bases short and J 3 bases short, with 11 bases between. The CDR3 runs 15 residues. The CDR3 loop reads CASSLTRGNYNEQFF. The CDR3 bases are TGTGCCAGCAGCTTAACCAGGGGAAACTACAATGAGCAGTTCTTC.

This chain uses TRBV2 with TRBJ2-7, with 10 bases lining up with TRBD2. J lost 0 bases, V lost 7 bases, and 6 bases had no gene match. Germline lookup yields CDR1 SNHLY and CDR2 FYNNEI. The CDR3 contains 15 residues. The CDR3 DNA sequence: TGTGCCAGCACTTACCTAGCGGGGGACTCCTACGAGCAGTACTTC. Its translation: CASTYLAGDSYEQYF.

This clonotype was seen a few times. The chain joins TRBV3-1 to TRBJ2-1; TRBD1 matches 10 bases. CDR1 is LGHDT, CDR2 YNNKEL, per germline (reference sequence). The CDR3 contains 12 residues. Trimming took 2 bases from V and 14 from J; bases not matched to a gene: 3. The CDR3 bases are TGTGCCAGCAGCCAATCCGGGACAGGGGAGTTCTTC. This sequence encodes CASSQSGTGEFF.

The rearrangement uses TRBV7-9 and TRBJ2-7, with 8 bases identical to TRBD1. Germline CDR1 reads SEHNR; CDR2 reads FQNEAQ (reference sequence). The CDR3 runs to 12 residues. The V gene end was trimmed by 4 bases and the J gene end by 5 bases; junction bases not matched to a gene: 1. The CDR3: CASSYRGDEQYF. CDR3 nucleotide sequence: TGTGCCAGCAGCTACAGGGGGGACGAGCAGTACTTC.

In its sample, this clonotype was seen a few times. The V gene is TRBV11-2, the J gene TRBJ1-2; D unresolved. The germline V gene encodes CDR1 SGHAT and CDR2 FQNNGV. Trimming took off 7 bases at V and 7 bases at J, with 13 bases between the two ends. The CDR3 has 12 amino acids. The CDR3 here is CASNTYSGGYTF. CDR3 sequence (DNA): TGTGCCAGCAATACATATTCGGGTGGCTACACCTTC.

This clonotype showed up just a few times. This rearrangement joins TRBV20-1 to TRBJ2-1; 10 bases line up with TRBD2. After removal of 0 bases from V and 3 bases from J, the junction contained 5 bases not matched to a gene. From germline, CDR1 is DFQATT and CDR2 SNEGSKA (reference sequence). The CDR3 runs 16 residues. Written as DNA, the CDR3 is TGCAGTGCTAGAGACTCCGGACTAGCGGTCTACAATGAGCAGTTCTTC. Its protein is CSARDSGLAVYNEQFF.